This TCR beta chain appears in the sequencing data of a study of vaccination and CD4 T cells after COVID-19. Study background: Median draw time for post-COVID samples was roughly 96 days post-diagnosis (range 35 to 161).

This CDR3 has 13 amino acids. The germline V gene encodes CDR1 KGHDR and CDR2 SFDVKD. The V gene end was trimmed by 5 bases and the J gene end by 8 bases; junction bases not matched to a gene: 6. With regard to this clonotype: The antigen is not known.

Cultured CD4+ T cell DNA was sequenced using the Oncomine TCR Beta short-read assay. TCRdb re-derived calls from the PCR reads in MiXCR, one entry per CDR3 protein. This table holds some 25,000 distinct CDR3 sequences, about 67% found once. Treatment described: roughly nine-day PBMC culture with coronavirus spike peptide pools or control peptides (ViraFEST assay). The chain recombines TRBV24-1 with TRBJ2-3, with 7 bases identical to TRBD2. The source was CD4+ T cells from blood, cultured in vitro, collected after SARS-CoV-2 vaccination. This receptor was taken from a human donor who received a COVID-19 vaccine. The CDR3 DNA sequence: TGTGCCACCAGTGCCAACCCGGGGGGTACGCAGTATTTT. It is translated as CATSANPGGTQYF.